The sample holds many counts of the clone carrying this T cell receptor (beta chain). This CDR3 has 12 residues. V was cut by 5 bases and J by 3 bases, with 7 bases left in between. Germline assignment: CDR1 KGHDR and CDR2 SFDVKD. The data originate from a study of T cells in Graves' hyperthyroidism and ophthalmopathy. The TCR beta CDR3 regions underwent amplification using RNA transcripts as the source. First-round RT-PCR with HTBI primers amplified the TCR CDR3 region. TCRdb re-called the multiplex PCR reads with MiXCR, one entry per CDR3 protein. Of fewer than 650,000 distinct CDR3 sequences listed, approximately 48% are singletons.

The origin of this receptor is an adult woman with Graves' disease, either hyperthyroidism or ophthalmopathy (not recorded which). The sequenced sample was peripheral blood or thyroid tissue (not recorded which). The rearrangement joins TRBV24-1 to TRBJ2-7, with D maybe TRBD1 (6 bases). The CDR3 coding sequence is TGTGCCACCAGTGCACAGGGCTACGAGCAGTACTTC. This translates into CATSAQGYEQYF.